This passage covers 21 T cell receptor beta chains from one sample sequenced in a study of cytomegalovirus exposure and HLA in healthy donors. Measured with immunoSEQ multiplex PCR; TCRdb has only the in-frame clones, and not every one. The table shows roughly 56,000 clones, with around nine tenths occurring only once. Specimen: PBMCs. Receptor source: a woman in her 30s in good health and CMV-seronegative.

V and J are TRBV10-1 and TRBJ2-7; the match to TRBD2 covers 7 bases. Germline CDR1 reads WNHNN; CDR2 reads SYGVQD (reference sequence). With V trimmed by 6 bases and J by 2 bases, 4 bases remained unmatched. The CDR3 is 13 amino acids. CDR3 nucleotides: TGCGCCAGCAGGGCGCGGGGGACCTACGAGCAGTACTTC. Amino acid sequence: CASRARGTYEQYF.

The chain carries TRBV29-1 and TRBJ2-2; possible D gene TRBD2, 6 bases. V was trimmed by 7 bases and J by 1 base, leaving 16 bases between them. This CDR3 has 15 amino acids. Germline CDR1 and CDR2: SQVTM and ANQGSEA. CDR3 nucleotides: TGCAGCGGGAAGATAGGTAGCGGGAACACCGGGGAGCTGTTTTTT. Translating it yields CSGKIGSGNTGELFF.

V gene TRBV7-2 combines with J gene TRBJ2-6, with 10 bases that match TRBD2. The CDR3 runs 17 residues. Per germline, CDR1 SGHTA and CDR2 FQGNSA. V gave up 6 bases and J gave up 0 bases; unmatched junction bases: 5. The CDR3 nucleotides read TGTGCCAGCAGTCTAGCGGGAGCCTTCTCTGGGGCCAACGTCCTGACTTTC. This translates into CASSLAGAFSGANVLTF.

V usage is TRBV28 and J usage is TRBJ2-7; 8 nucleotides line up with TRBD2. The length of the CDR3 is 14 residues. V lost 3 bases and J lost 2; bases outside the gene matches: 3. Per germline, CDR1 MDHEN and CDR2 SYDVKM. DNA for the CDR3: TGTGCCAGCAGTTTTCCGGGAGGGCCCTACGAGCAGTACTTC. Translating gives CASSFPGGPYEQYF.

This chain links TRBV10-3 with TRBJ1-5; possible D gene TRBD1, 5 bases. Trimming removed 3 bases from V and 3 bases from J, with 9 bases in between. Germline CDR1 reads ENHRY; CDR2 reads SYGVKD. The CDR3 contains 14 residues. DNA for the CDR3: TGTGCCATCAGTGACGCGGGGACCAATCAGCCCCAGCATTTT. Amino acids: CAISDAGTNQPQHF.

There are a few counts of this clone. The chain uses TRBV7-3 and TRBJ2-6, with D possibly matching TRBD2 (5 bases). Germline V CDR1 and CDR2: SGHTA, FQGTGA. The CDR3 consists of 13 residues. V shed 3 bases and J shed 11 bases, with 11 bases lying between them. This CDR3 is CASSFGVQDVLTF. The CDR3 DNA sequence: TGTGCCAGCAGCTTCGGGGTACAAGACGTCCTGACTTTC.

V usage is TRBV6-1 and J usage is TRBJ2-7, with D possibly TRBD1 on 6 matching bases. Germline assignment: CDR1 MNHNS and CDR2 SASEGT. V was pared by 8 bases and J by 1 base, with 18 bases between. This CDR3 has 15 residues. DNA of the CDR3: TGTGCCAGCTCTTGGCAGGGGCCATTTTCCTACGAGCAGTACTTC. Protein sequence: CASSWQGPFSYEQYF.

The chain is built from TRBV30 and TRBJ1-3; D gene unclear. In germline, CDR1 is GTSNPN, CDR2 SVGIG (reference sequence). The CDR3 totals 15 residues. The V and J ends lost 1 base and 0 bases respectively, with 10 bases between them. The CDR3 region is CAWSEARSSGNTIYF. The CDR3 DNA is TGTGCCTGGAGTGAAGCAAGAAGCTCTGGAAACACCATATATTTT.

V usage is TRBV18 and J usage is TRBJ1-5; 7 bases fit TRBD1. Germline CDR1 KGHSH, CDR2 LQKENI. The CDR3 spans 13 residues. Trimming removed 4 bases from V and 5 bases from J; junction bases left unmatched: 2. CDR3 sequence: CASSRDRDQPQHF. For the CDR3, the DNA is TGTGCCAGCTCACGAGACAGGGATCAGCCCCAGCATTTT. Using reference TRBV18 and TRBJ1-5 for the parts outside the CDR3, the full variable domain is NAGVMQNPRHLVRRRGQEARLRCSPMKGHSHVYWYRQLPEEGLKFMVYLQKENIIDESGMPKERFSAEFPKEGPSILRIQQVVRGDSAAYFCASSRDRDQPQHFGDGTRLSIL.

The chain carries TRBV30 and TRBJ1-4; D gene ambiguous. The V gene's germline CDR1 is GTSNPN and CDR2 SVGIG (reference sequence). V lost 4 bases to trimming and J lost 7 bases, with 16 bases between them. The CDR3 has 14 residues. CDR3 loop: CAWTNRELGEKLFF. The DNA of the CDR3 is TGTGCCTGGACGAACCGGGAACTCGGTGAAAAACTGTTTTTT.

The rearrangement links TRBV14 to TRBJ2-3, with unresolved D. The germline gives CDR1 SGHDN, CDR2 FVKESK. The CDR3 totals 11 residues. Trimming removed 5 bases at V and 3 bases at J, with 3 bases between. The CDR3 protein is CASSSTDTQYF. CDR3 coding DNA: TGTGCCAGCAGCTCTACAGATACGCAGTATTTT.

This clone was observed a few times. The chain links TRBV21-1 to TRBJ2-7; TRBD1 is taken as the D call from the table, unchecked against the DNA. TRBV21-1 is annotated as a pseudogene. There are 16 residues in the CDR3. This chain's CDR3 is CASSKPGQGMSYEQYF. The CDR3 DNA follows: TGTGCCAGCAGCAAACCGGGACAGGGGATGTCCTACGAGCAGTACTTC.

This chain uses TRBV30 with TRBJ1-2; TRBD1 aligns across 8 bases. Unmatched junction bases numbered 9, after V lost 6 bases and J lost 6 bases. The germline CDR1 and CDR2 sequences are GTSNPN and SVGIG (reference sequence). CDR3 length equals 13 residues. The CDR3 is CACRDRLSDGYTF. The CDR3 coding sequence is TGTGCCTGCAGGGACAGGTTGTCGGATGGCTACACCTTC.

The chain has TRBV11-1 and TRBJ2-3; TRBD2 agrees at 9 bases. This CDR3 spans 16 amino acids. With V trimmed by 2 bases and J by 6 bases, 9 bases remained unmatched. The germline gives CDR1 SGHAT, CDR2 FQDESV (reference sequence). CDR3 protein: CASSLNRAGGGDTQYF. The CDR3 DNA sequence: TGTGCCAGCAGCTTAAATCGAGCGGGAGGCGGGGATACGCAGTATTTT.

This sequence joins TRBV2 and TRBJ1-2; 7 positions agree with TRBD1. Germline V CDR1 and CDR2: SNHLY, FYNNEI. This CDR3 is built from 14 residues. The V segment lost 0 bases and the J segment 8 bases; nucleotides outside the gene matches: 6. CDR3 sequence (DNA): TGTGCCAGCAGTGAAGCGCGGGCAGGGGGAGGCTACACCTTC. Translating it yields CASSEARAGGGYTF.

J is TRBJ2-3 and V is TRBV7-2; D is possibly TRBD2 (5 bases). This CDR3 is built from 15 residues. The ends were cut back, 5 bases at V and 4 bases at J, with 16 bases in the middle. The germline CDR1 and CDR2 sequences are SGHTA and FQGNSA. In DNA, the CDR3 is TGTGCCAGCAGCCTTTTCAACCGGGAACCAGATACGCAGTATTTT. Protein: CASSLFNREPDTQYF.

CDR3 region: CASSIELAGFTYNEQFF. CDR3 in DNA: TGTGCCAGTAGTATAGAACTAGCGGGATTTACCTACAATGAGCAGTTCTTC. The genes are TRBV19 and TRBJ2-1; TRBD2 matches at 10 bases. J lost 2 bases, V lost 0 bases, and 4 bases had no gene match. This CDR3 has 17 amino acids. Germline V gene sequence: CDR1 LNHDA, CDR2 SQIVND (reference sequence). Supplemented by reference TRBV19 and TRBJ2-1, the full variable domain reads DGGITQSPKYLFRKEGQNVTLSCEQNLNHDAMYWYRQDPGQGLRLIYYSQIVNDFQKGDIAEGYSVSREKKESFPLTVTSAQKNPTAFYLCASSIELAGFTYNEQFFGPGTRLTVL.

This chain uses TRBV6-6 with TRBJ1-1, with TRBD1 as a possible D gene (5 bases). V dropped 7 bases and J dropped 1 base, with 16 bases sitting between them. CDR1 and CDR2 (germline): MNHNY, SVGAGI (reference sequence). This CDR3 is 15 amino acids long. CDR3 amino acids: CASTLSGAGNTEAFF. For the CDR3, the DNA is TGTGCCAGCACTCTAAGCGGGGCAGGGAACACTGAAGCTTTCTTT.

This clone was picked up one time. The rearrangement joins TRBV10-1 to TRBJ2-1; 9 bases match TRBD1. The J segment lost 3 bases and the V segment lost 3 bases, leaving 6 bases of the junction unmatched. The germline gives CDR1 WNHNN, CDR2 SYGVQD (reference sequence). The CDR3 sequence is 16 residues long. CDR3 in amino acids: CASSDLRTGVYNEQFF. In nucleotides, the CDR3 is TGCGCCAGCAGTGACCTTAGGACAGGGGTCTACAATGAGCAGTTCTTC.

The chain employs TRBV5-6 and TRBJ2-5; D unresolved. Looked up from germline, CDR1 is SGHDT and CDR2 is YYEEEE. The V gene lost 1 base and the J gene lost 5 bases, with 15 bases spanning the gap. CDR3 length: 15 amino acids. CDR3 in amino acids: CASSLHLSLEETQYF. DNA of the CDR3: TGTGCCAGCAGCTTGCACCTCTCCCTCGAGGAGACCCAGTACTTC.

The rearrangement links TRBV19 to TRBJ2-7; TRBD1 might be the D (5 bases). The ends were cut back, 4 bases at V and 2 bases at J, with 9 bases in the middle. CDR3 size: 13 residues. Germline values: CDR1 LNHDA, CDR2 SQIVND (reference sequence). CDR3 region: CASSTRTPYEQYF. In DNA form, the CDR3 reads TGTGCCAGTAGTACCCGGACACCCTACGAGCAGTACTTC.